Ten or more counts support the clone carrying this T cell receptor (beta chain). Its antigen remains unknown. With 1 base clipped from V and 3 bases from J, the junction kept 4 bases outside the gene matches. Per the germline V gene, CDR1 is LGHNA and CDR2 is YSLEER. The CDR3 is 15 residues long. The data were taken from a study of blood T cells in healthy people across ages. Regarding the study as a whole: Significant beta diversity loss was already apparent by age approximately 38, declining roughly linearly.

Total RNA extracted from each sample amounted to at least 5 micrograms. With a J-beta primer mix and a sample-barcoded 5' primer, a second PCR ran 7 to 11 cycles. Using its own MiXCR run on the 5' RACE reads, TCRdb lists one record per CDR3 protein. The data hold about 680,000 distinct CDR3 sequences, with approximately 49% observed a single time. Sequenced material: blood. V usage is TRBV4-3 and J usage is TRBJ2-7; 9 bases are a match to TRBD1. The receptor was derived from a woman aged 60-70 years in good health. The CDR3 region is CASSQGSTGGYEQYF. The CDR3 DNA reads TGCGCCAGCAGCCAAGGATCGACAGGGGGCTACGAGCAGTACTTC.